This entry lists 27 T cell receptor beta chains sequenced from one sample in a study of T cell changes during pregnancy in multiple sclerosis (dated by TCRdb to the late 2010s). Library preparation was by the immunoSEQ multiplex PCR assay. Not all clones reach the TCRdb copy of this immuneACCESS table, which keeps in-frame sequences only. Checked studies attribute under half of the gap to unresolved V genes and leave the rest unexplained. The sample table lists some 54,000 clones, 85% to 95% of them with a count of one. The ten largest clonotypes hold 3.5% of the sample. The sample here was CD8+ T cells from peripheral blood mononuclear cells, taken in the third trimester of pregnancy. The receptor set was obtained from a female donor with multiple sclerosis, enrolled in a pregnancy study.

This clone has only one observation. The chain is built from TRBV19 and TRBJ2-7; no clear D gene. The CDR3 consists of 14 residues. Per the germline V gene, CDR1 is LNHDA and CDR2 is SQIVND (reference sequence). V was clipped by 3 bases and J by 0 bases, with 9 bases between them. CDR3 in DNA: TGTGCCAGTAGTATCAACCTAAACTCCTACGAGCAGTACTTC. Translation gives CASSINLNSYEQYF.

This sequence joins TRBV19 and TRBJ2-1; 7 bases match TRBD2. Germline assignment: CDR1 LNHDA and CDR2 SQIVND (reference sequence). V was pared by 4 bases and J by 10 bases, with 1 base of the junction left unmatched. The CDR3 covers 11 residues. The CDR3 spells CASSRGLEQFF. Written as DNA, the CDR3 is TGTGCCAGTAGTAGGGGACTAGAGCAGTTCTTC. Complete variable domain (other parts from reference TRBV19 and TRBJ2-1): DGGITQSPKYLFRKEGQNVTLSCEQNLNHDAMYWYRQDPGQGLRLIYYSQIVNDFQKGDIAEGYSVSREKKESFPLTVTSAQKNPTAFYLCASSRGLEQFFGPGTRLTVL.

The chain employs TRBV10-3 and TRBJ2-5, with 13 bases lining up with TRBD2. The germline V gene encodes CDR1 ENHRY and CDR2 SYGVKD. CDR3 length: 17 amino acids. Losses at the gene ends were 4 bases for V and 3 bases for J; bases not matched to a gene: 8. The CDR3 region is CAISGTSGSILEETQYF. CDR3 bases: TGTGCCATCAGTGGGACTAGCGGGAGTATATTAGAAGAGACCCAGTACTTC.

The J gene is TRBJ1-3, the V gene TRBV9; TRBD1 matches at 12 bases. With V trimmed by 5 bases and J by 2 bases, 14 bases remained unmatched. CDR1 SGDLS and CDR2 YYNGEE come from the germline V gene. This CDR3 is 19 amino acids long. CDR3 bases: TGTGCCAGCAGGGACCCGGGACAGGGGGCTATCAGTACTGGAAACACCATATATTTT. Its translation is CASRDPGQGAISTGNTIYF.

In nucleotides, the CDR3 is TGTGCCAGCAGCTTACGGGACAAAGCCTACGAGCAGTACTTC. This translates into CASSLRDKAYEQYF. The chain is built from TRBV13 and TRBJ2-7, with D maybe TRBD1 (6 bases). The V gene's germline CDR1 is PRHDT and CDR2 FYEKMQ (reference sequence). The CDR3 has 14 residues. V lost 2 bases and J 2 bases, leaving 10 bases between the germline ends.

The chain combines TRBV11-2 with TRBJ2-1; 9 bases map to TRBD2. The CDR3 runs 17 residues. Germline-derived CDR1 and CDR2 are SGHAT and FQNNGV. V lost 5 bases, J lost 7 bases, and 15 bases stayed unmatched. CDR3 in amino acids: CASSPRGAGLANNEQFF. CDR3 DNA: TGTGCCAGCAGCCCTAGGGGTGCTGGACTAGCGAATAATGAGCAGTTCTTC. Supplemented by reference TRBV11-2 and TRBJ2-1, the full variable domain reads EAGVAQSPRYKIIEKRQSVAFWCNPISGHATLYWYQQILGQGPKLLIQFQNNGVVDDSQLPKDRFSAERLKGVDSTLKIQPAKLEDSAVYLCASSPRGAGLANNEQFFGPGTRLTVL.

The CDR3 region is CASSHLRDSFNEQFF. CDR3 sequence (DNA): TGTGCCAGCAGCCACCTCCGGGACTCTTTCAATGAGCAGTTCTTC. The chain is built from TRBV7-9 and TRBJ2-1; weak D call: TRBD2 (6 bases). Germline CDR1 and CDR2: SEHNR and FQNEAQ (reference sequence). This CDR3 is built from 15 residues. V was trimmed by 5 bases and J by 6 bases, leaving 17 bases between them.

The chain uses TRBV30 and TRBJ2-7; 8 nucleotides line up with TRBD1. This CDR3 has 15 residues. The germline CDR1 and CDR2 sequences are GTSNPN and SVGIG (reference sequence). Trimming took 3 bases from V and 4 from J; bases not matched to a gene: 11. CDR3 sequence reads: CAWSLGQGGGYEQYF. In nucleotides, the CDR3 is TGTGCCTGGAGCCTTGGACAGGGAGGAGGTTACGAGCAGTACTTC. The variable domain in full, completed from reference TRBV30 and TRBJ2-7, reads SQTIHQWPATLVQPVGSPLSLECTVEGTSNPNLYWYRQAAGRGLQLLFYSVGIGQISSEVPQNLSASRPQDRQFILSSKKLLLSDSGFYLCAWSLGQGGGYEQYFGPGTRLTVT.

The V gene is TRBV5-1, the J gene TRBJ2-7; 8 nucleotides line up with TRBD1. With V trimmed by 5 bases and J by 6 bases, 4 bases remained unmatched. Per germline, CDR1 SGHRS and CDR2 YFSETQ. The CDR3 runs to 12 residues. CDR3 sequence reads: CASRGDRREQYF. The CDR3 coding sequence is TGCGCCAGCAGAGGGGACAGGCGCGAGCAGTACTTC. The full variable domain, its missing parts supplied by reference TRBV5-1 and TRBJ2-7, is KAGVTQTPRYLIKTRGQQVTLSCSPISGHRSVSWYQQTPGQGLQFLFEYFSETQRNKGNFPGRFSGRQFSNSRSEMNVSTLELGDSALYLCASRGDRREQYFGPGTRLTVT.

The chain recombines TRBV25-1 with TRBJ1-1; maybe TRBD1 (6 bases). The CDR3 runs 15 residues. Germline loops: CDR1 MGHDK, CDR2 SYGVNS. V gave up 4 bases and J gave up 1 base, with 13 bases separating them. CDR3 in amino acids: CASSGGGQSNTEAFF. The CDR3 DNA follows: TGTGCCAGCAGTGGGGGGGGGCAGTCGAACACTGAAGCTTTCTTT.

The V gene is TRBV7-2, the J gene TRBJ2-7; 7 bases are a match to TRBD2. This CDR3 is 15 amino acids long. Trimming cost V 5 bases and J 5 bases; bases outside gene matches: 12. Germline V gene data show CDR1 as SGHTA and CDR2 as FQGNSA. The DNA of the CDR3 is TGTGCCAGCAGCCCCCGGGGCGGGAGCAGACACGAGCAGTACTTC. This encodes CASSPRGGSRHEQYF. The whole variable domain, filled in from reference TRBV7-2 and TRBJ2-7, reads GAGVSQSPSNKVTEKGKDVELRCDPISGHTALYWYRQSLGQGLEFLIYFQGNSAPDKSGLPSDRFSAERTGGSVSTLTIQRTQQEDSAVYLCASSPRGGSRHEQYFGPGTRLTVT.

The V call is TRBV4-1, the J call TRBJ1-5; TRBD1 is a possible D gene (5 bases). V was shortened by 3 bases and J by 5 bases, with 17 bases between the two germline ends. Germline V gene sequence: CDR1 MGHRA, CDR2 YSYEKL. The length of the CDR3 is 16 residues. The CDR3 bases are TGCGCCAGCAGCCAGGAGGGACGGGGGGACTATCAGCCCCAGCATTTT. Protein: CASSQEGRGDYQPQHF.

This sequence joins TRBV4-3 and TRBJ2-2; 7 nucleotides agree with TRBD1. The CDR3 runs to 16 residues. After removal of 2 bases from V and 1 base from J, the junction contained 4 bases not matched to a gene. The germline V gene encodes CDR1 LGHNA and CDR2 YSLEER. The CDR3: CASSQMTGMNTGELFF. The CDR3 DNA sequence: TGCGCCAGCAGCCAAATGACAGGGATGAACACCGGGGAGCTGTTTTTT.

This clone appeared a few times. This chain uses TRBV5-1 with TRBJ1-5; D not resolved. The germline CDR1 and CDR2 sequences are SGHRS and YFSETQ. The CDR3 runs 16 residues. The ends were cut back, 2 bases at V and 0 bases at J, with 12 bases in the middle. CDR3 in amino acids: CASSLWSVDSNQPQHF. In nucleotides, the CDR3 is TGCGCCAGCAGCTTATGGAGTGTCGATAGCAATCAGCCCCAGCATTTT.

V and J are TRBV6-4 and TRBJ1-1; TRBD1 agrees at 9 bases. Germline V lookup: CDR1 MRHNA, CDR2 SNTAGT. V dropped 3 bases and J dropped 5; count of bases not matched to a gene: 10. This CDR3 has 16 residues. CDR3 amino acids: CASSDGPGTGMTEAFF. CDR3 nucleotide sequence: TGTGCCAGCAGTGATGGGCCGGGGACAGGGATGACTGAAGCTTTCTTT.

This chain links TRBV2 with TRBJ1-2; no reliable D call. CDR1 and CDR2 (germline): SNHLY, FYNNEI. The CDR3 spans 15 residues. V lost 0 bases and J 5 bases, leaving 13 bases between the germline ends. This CDR3 reads CASSEADDLTYGYTF. The CDR3 nucleotides read TGTGCCAGCAGTGAAGCCGACGACCTGACTTATGGCTACACCTTC.

The chain combines TRBV10-3 with TRBJ2-3; D may be TRBD2 (6 bases). Germline V gene sequence: CDR1 ENHRY, CDR2 SYGVKD. This CDR3 region has 17 residues. V gave up 6 bases and J gave up 0 bases, with 19 bases separating them. DNA for the CDR3: TGTGCCATCAGAGCGTCGGAGGGAGCTGTAAGCACAGATACGCAGTATTTT. Amino acid sequence: CAIRASEGAVSTDTQYF.

This clone was observed once. The chain employs TRBV4-2 and TRBJ1-4, with 9 bases aligning to TRBD1. After removal of 5 bases from V and 7 bases from J, the junction contained 14 bases not matched to a gene. CDR1 is LGHNA, CDR2 YNFKEQ, per germline. CDR3 length: 17 amino acids. The CDR3 region is CASSSRDRDVMPEKLFF. As DNA, the CDR3 is TGTGCCAGCAGCTCCCGGGACAGGGACGTCATGCCTGAAAAACTGTTTTTT.

This chain links TRBV5-1 with TRBJ1-1; tentative D call: TRBD1 (5 bases). The V end was cut by 4 bases, the J end by 1 base, with 20 bases between. In germline, CDR1 is SGHRS, CDR2 YFSETQ. CDR3 length: 17 residues. The CDR3 sequence is CASSIGGSVQGNTEAFF. As DNA, the CDR3 is TGCGCCAGCAGCATTGGGGGGAGCGTGCAGGGGAACACTGAAGCTTTCTTT.

This rearrangement joins TRBV4-1 to TRBJ1-2; a possible D gene is TRBD1 (6 bases). Deletions cut 1 base from V and 6 bases from J, with 18 bases between. CDR1 is MGHRA, CDR2 YSYEKL, per germline. This CDR3 is 16 amino acids long. CDR3 region: CASSQAPQGKVDGYTF. In nucleotides, the CDR3 is TGCGCCAGCAGCCAAGCCCCTCAGGGGAAGGTTGATGGCTACACCTTC.

The chain joins TRBV5-4 to TRBJ2-3; 9 bases line up with TRBD2. With V trimmed by 4 bases and J by 2 bases, 8 bases remained unmatched. Germline CDR1 SGHNT, CDR2 YYREEE (reference sequence). The length of the CDR3 is 16 residues. CDR3 bases: TGTGCCAGCAGCGCCGGACTAGCGCAACTCACAGATACGCAGTATTTT. This encodes CASSAGLAQLTDTQYF.

The V call is TRBV7-9, the J call TRBJ2-3; D is perhaps TRBD2 (7 bases). Germline values: CDR1 SEHNR, CDR2 FQNEAQ (reference sequence). CDR3 length: 16 residues. V was trimmed by 5 bases and J by 1 base, leaving 16 bases between them. The CDR3 here is CASSPRGGRGTDTQYF. The DNA for the CDR3 is TGTGCCAGCAGCCCGAGGGGGGGACGGGGCACAGATACGCAGTATTTT.

This chain joins TRBV11-2 and TRBJ1-5; D gene unclear. V lost 5 bases, J lost 6 bases, and 11 bases lay in between. The length of the CDR3 is 13 residues. The germline V gene encodes CDR1 SGHAT and CDR2 FQNNGV. CDR3 amino acids: CASSRTEGQPQHF. CDR3 DNA: TGTGCCAGCAGCCGCACGGAGGGTCAGCCCCAGCATTTT.

This chain joins TRBV5-4 and TRBJ2-5, with 9 bases aligning to TRBD1. Germline assignment: CDR1 SGHNT and CDR2 YYREEE (reference sequence). The CDR3 is made up of 14 amino acids. V lost 4 bases, J lost 3 bases, and 4 bases stayed unmatched. The CDR3 DNA reads TGTGCCAGCAGCGTTCGACAGGGGGAAGAGACCCAGTACTTC. This codes for CASSVRQGEETQYF.

The V gene is TRBV30, the J gene TRBJ2-7; D possibly corresponds to TRBD2 (6 bases). Germline V lookup: CDR1 GTSNPN, CDR2 SVGIG (reference sequence). The CDR3 runs to 15 residues. Trimming left V 2 bases short and J 2 bases short, with 16 bases between. Here the CDR3 reads CAWSQDGSYPYEQYF. Here the CDR3 DNA reads TGTGCCTGGAGTCAGGACGGGAGCTACCCCTACGAGCAGTACTTC.

The V gene is TRBV6-5, the J gene TRBJ2-1, with D unresolved. Germline lookup yields CDR1 MNHEY and CDR2 SVGAGI. The CDR3 length is 9 residues. CDR3 sequence: CTVTREQFF. CDR3 DNA: TGTACGGTCACTCGTGAGCAGTTCTTC.

The rearrangement links TRBV29-1 to TRBJ2-7; D perhaps matches TRBD2 (6 bases). The CDR3 loop spans 13 amino acids. Germline CDR1 is SQVTM and CDR2 is ANQGSEA. V lost 4 bases, J lost 4 bases, and 14 bases lay in between. The CDR3 is CSVAGGTLYEQYF. The CDR3 DNA reads as TGCAGCGTTGCTGGCGGGACCCTTTACGAGCAGTACTTC.